These 25 T cell receptor beta chains originate from one sample sequenced in a study of cytomegalovirus exposure and HLA in healthy donors. Some clones are missing from TCRdb's copy, which holds only in-frame ones; the method was immunoSEQ multiplex PCR. The profile shows approximately 98,000 clones, about 94% of them singletons. The sample comprised PBMCs. The source is a woman aged 18-30 years in good health and CMV-seronegative.

The chain carries TRBV18 and TRBJ1-5; maybe TRBD1 (6 bases). CDR3 length: 17 amino acids. Trimming removed 3 bases at V and 4 bases at J, with 19 bases between. Germline V gene lookup returns CDR1 KGHSH and CDR2 LQKENI. CDR3 sequence: CASSPQPGGLDNQPQHF. CDR3 DNA sequence: TGTGCCAGCTCACCTCAACCGGGGGGGCTGGATAATCAGCCCCAGCATTTT. Full variable domain (rest looked up from reference TRBV18 and TRBJ1-5): NAGVMQNPRHLVRRRGQEARLRCSPMKGHSHVYWYRQLPEEGLKFMVYLQKENIIDESGMPKERFSAEFPKEGPSILRIQQVVRGDSAAYFCASSPQPGGLDNQPQHFGDGTRLSIL.

This chain connects TRBV2 to TRBJ1-1; D gene unclear. Germline CDR1 is SNHLY and CDR2 is FYNNEI. V was cut by 3 bases and J by 1 base, with 6 bases left in between. The CDR3 runs 13 residues. For the CDR3, the DNA is TGTGCCAGCAGTGATATCGGGAACACTGAAGCTTTCTTT. Its protein product is CASSDIGNTEAFF.

This clone was seen once. The gene calls are TRBV28 and TRBJ2-2; the match to TRBD1 covers 11 bases. Germline V gene sequence: CDR1 MDHEN, CDR2 SYDVKM. The trim removed 6 bases at V and 5 bases at J, leaving 8 bases unmatched. The CDR3 has 16 residues. As DNA, the CDR3 is TGTGCCAGCAGCTCCGGGACAGGGGGTGGTACCGGGGAGCTGTTTTTT. This gives the protein CASSSGTGGGTGELFF.

The J gene is TRBJ2-7, the V gene TRBV15; D uncertain. The CDR3 is 15 amino acids. Trimming cost V 3 bases and J 0 bases, with 12 bases left between them. Per the germline V gene, CDR1 is LNHNV and CDR2 is YYDKDF (reference sequence). In nucleotides, the CDR3 is TGTGCCACCAGCAGTGAGCCTTCCCGCTCCTACGAGCAGTACTTC. As protein: CATSSEPSRSYEQYF.

This chain uses TRBV15 with TRBJ2-3; 8 bases agree with TRBD2. The J segment lost 4 bases and the V segment lost 0 bases, leaving 9 bases of the junction unmatched. The CDR3 covers 17 residues. Germline V lookup: CDR1 LNHNV, CDR2 YYDKDF (reference sequence). The CDR3 DNA is TGTGCCACCAGCAGAGATGTGATAGCGGGGAGCCCAGATACGCAGTATTTT. Residues: CATSRDVIAGSPDTQYF.

V and J are TRBV10-2 and TRBJ2-5, with TRBD1 as a possible D gene (6 bases). The CDR3 spans 14 residues. Deletions cut 1 base from V and 9 bases from J, with 15 bases between. Germline values: CDR1 WSHSY, CDR2 SAAADI. As DNA, the CDR3 is TGCGCCAGCAGTGAGTTGGGGGCCGACTTTCCCCAGTACTTC. The encoded protein is CASSELGADFPQYF.

The chain has TRBV29-1 and TRBJ1-2; 8 bases agree with TRBD1. Germline V gives CDR1 SQVTM, CDR2 ANQGSEA. The CDR3 covers 13 residues. J was trimmed by 8 bases and V by 4 bases; bases with no gene match: 9. This CDR3 is CSVVPDRAEGYTF. The CDR3 DNA follows: TGCAGCGTTGTACCGGACAGGGCGGAGGGCTACACCTTC.

The rearrangement links TRBV27 to TRBJ2-3; TRBD2 matches 11 bases. CDR1 and CDR2 (germline): MNHEY, SMNVEV (reference sequence). The CDR3 loop spans 16 amino acids. With V trimmed by 3 bases and J by 0 bases, 2 bases remained unmatched. The CDR3 coding sequence is TGTGCCAGCAGTTTGGGGACTAGCGGCAGCACAGATACGCAGTATTTT. Protein product: CASSLGTSGSTDTQYF.

V gene TRBV9 combines with J gene TRBJ1-1; maybe TRBD1 (6 bases). V was clipped by 2 bases and J by 5 bases, with 13 bases between them. Germline V lookup: CDR1 SGDLS, CDR2 YYNGEE. The CDR3 covers 14 residues. The CDR3 reads CASSVGARTTEAFF. CDR3 DNA: TGTGCCAGCAGCGTGGGGGCGCGGACTACTGAAGCTTTCTTT.

This clone was counted once. The chain employs TRBV4-2 and TRBJ2-3; 8 bases line up with TRBD2. Germline V CDR1 and CDR2: LGHNA, YNFKEQ. CDR3 length: 17 amino acids. After removal of 1 base from V and 1 base from J, the junction contained 7 bases not matched to a gene. The CDR3 DNA follows: TGTGCCAGCAGCCAAGGGGGCGGGGGGCCGGGCACAGATACGCAGTATTTT. Translated, it gives CASSQGGGGPGTDTQYF.

This chain connects TRBV11-1 to TRBJ1-1; maybe TRBD1 (5 bases). The germline V gene encodes CDR1 SGHAT and CDR2 FQDESV (reference sequence). Trimming took 1 base from V and 0 from J, leaving 9 bases between them. CDR3 length equals 15 residues. CDR3 bases: TGTGCCAGCAGCTTAGTACAGGCGATGAACACTGAAGCTTTCTTT. It yields the protein CASSLVQAMNTEAFF. The variable domain in full, with the rest retrieved from reference TRBV11-1 and TRBJ1-1, is EAEVAQSPRYKITEKSQAVAFWCDPISGHATLYWYRQILGQGPELLVQFQDESVVDDSQLPKDRFSAERLKGVDSTLKIQPAELGDSAMYLCASSLVQAMNTEAFFGQGTRLTVV.

J is TRBJ2-5 and V is TRBV25-1, with 7 bases identical to TRBD1. The CDR3 length is 14 residues. Germline-derived CDR1 and CDR2 are MGHDK and SYGVNS. With V trimmed by 6 bases and J by 4 bases, 8 bases remained unmatched. Here the CDR3 DNA reads TGTGCCAGCAGCCCGACAGGGTGGGGAGAGACCCAGTACTTC. Its translation: CASSPTGWGETQYF. The full variable domain, with the rest looked up from reference TRBV25-1 and TRBJ2-5, is EADIYQTPRYLVIGTGKKITLECSQTMGHDKMYWYQQDPGMELHLIHYSYGVNSTEKGDLSSESTVSRIRTEHFPLTLESARPSHTSQYLCASSPTGWGETQYFGPGTRLLVL.

The chain links TRBV11-2 to TRBJ2-7, with D maybe TRBD1 (5 bases). This CDR3 has 11 amino acids. V gave up 6 bases and J gave up 5 bases, with 8 bases separating them. Germline loops: CDR1 SGHAT, CDR2 FQNNGV. The CDR3 loop reads CASRTGNEQYF. CDR3 coding DNA: TGTGCCAGCAGAACAGGAAACGAGCAGTACTTC. The full variable domain, in which reference TRBV11-2 and TRBJ2-7 provide the parts outside the CDR3, is EAGVAQSPRYKIIEKRQSVAFWCNPISGHATLYWYQQILGQGPKLLIQFQNNGVVDDSQLPKDRFSAERLKGVDSTLKIQPAKLEDSAVYLCASRTGNEQYFGPGTRLTVT.

The CDR3 here is CATSRGPGQPQHF. CDR3 DNA: TGTGCCACCAGCAGAGGCCCGGGTCAGCCCCAGCATTTT. The rearrangement uses TRBV15 and TRBJ1-5; D uncertain. V was cut by 1 base and J by 6 bases, with 7 bases left in between. This CDR3 spans 13 amino acids. Germline CDR1 LNHNV, CDR2 YYDKDF (reference sequence).

The gene calls are TRBV6-1 and TRBJ1-2; 9 bases match TRBD1. There are 15 residues in the CDR3. The germline gives CDR1 MNHNS, CDR2 SASEGT. V dropped 7 bases and J dropped 4; count of bases not matched to a gene: 10. DNA for the CDR3: TGTGCCAGCAAAACCGGGACAGGGACTTTCTATGGCTACACCTTC. This translates into CASKTGTGTFYGYTF.

The chain is built from TRBV7-9 and TRBJ2-7, with D tentatively TRBD1 (7 bases). There are 14 residues in the CDR3. The germline V and J ends were trimmed by 5 bases and 5 bases, with 16 bases remaining between them. Germline assignment: CDR1 SEHNR and CDR2 FQNEAQ (reference sequence). The chain's CDR3 is CASSIDREANEQYF. The DNA for the CDR3 is TGTGCCAGCAGCATCGACAGGGAGGCTAACGAGCAGTACTTC.

This chain links TRBV7-9 with TRBJ1-1; TRBD1 matches 10 bases. This CDR3 has 15 amino acids. Germline V gene lookup returns CDR1 SEHNR and CDR2 FQNEAQ (reference sequence). Trimming took 4 bases from V and 5 from J; bases not matched to a gene: 7. CDR3 residues: CASSYRQGAGTEAFF. In DNA, the CDR3 is TGTGCCAGCAGCTACCGACAGGGGGCGGGAACTGAAGCTTTCTTT.

The V call is TRBV27, the J call TRBJ1-3; D uncertain. This CDR3 region has 14 residues. V dropped 5 bases and J dropped 2 bases, with 10 bases sitting between them. Germline-derived CDR1 and CDR2 are MNHEY and SMNVEV (reference sequence). In nucleotides, the CDR3 is TGTGCCAGCAGTCCGGGGAGCACTGGAAACACCATATATTTT. Translated: CASSPGSTGNTIYF.

The sample holds one count of this clone. The chain uses TRBV11-2 and TRBJ2-3; the D gene is possibly TRBD2 (5 bases). The CDR3 is 13 residues long. CDR1 is SGHAT, CDR2 FQNNGV, per germline. Trimming pared 4 bases from V and 4 bases from J, leaving 9 bases between. The CDR3 sequence is CASSSTGSDTQYF. CDR3 nucleotide sequence: TGTGCCAGCAGCTCTACGGGATCAGATACGCAGTATTTT.

The chain uses TRBV5-1 and TRBJ2-3; D unresolved. Germline V CDR1 and CDR2: SGHRS, YFSETQ. V gave up 1 base and J gave up 6 bases, with 15 bases separating them. The length of the CDR3 is 15 residues. CDR3 region: CASSLSARSADTQYF. The CDR3 nucleotides read TGCGCCAGCAGCTTGAGCGCACGTTCAGCCGATACGCAGTATTTT.

The CDR3: CASSLPTPQGKLFF. In DNA, the CDR3 is TGTGCCAGCAGTCTCCCGACACCTCAAGGAAAACTGTTTTTT. The gene calls are TRBV28 and TRBJ1-4, with unresolved D. V was cut by 5 bases and J by 10 bases, with 17 bases left in between. The CDR3 length is 14 residues. Per the germline V gene, CDR1 is MDHEN and CDR2 is SYDVKM.

V gene TRBV6-5 combines with J gene TRBJ1-2, with D unresolved. Trimming took off 5 bases at V and 3 bases at J, with 16 bases between the two ends. From germline, CDR1 is MNHEY and CDR2 SVGAGI. This CDR3 has 15 residues. The CDR3 region is CASSRMEPGDYGYTF. In DNA, the CDR3 is TGTGCCAGCAGTAGGATGGAACCCGGGGACTATGGCTACACCTTC.

The chain combines TRBV5-6 with TRBJ2-3; 9 bases align to TRBD1. The germline V gene encodes CDR1 SGHDT and CDR2 YYEEEE. The CDR3 has 15 residues. V lost 3 bases, J lost 2 bases, and 4 bases stayed unmatched. The CDR3 loop reads CASSSRTGATDTQYF. In DNA, the CDR3 is TGTGCCAGCAGCTCTCGGACAGGGGCCACAGATACGCAGTATTTT.

V usage is TRBV4-3 and J usage is TRBJ2-7; D ambiguous. The length of the CDR3 is 13 residues. Germline CDR1 is LGHNA and CDR2 is YSLEER. Trimming took 2 bases from V and 3 from J, leaving 8 bases between them. CDR3 in DNA: TGCGCCAGCAGCCAACAAAGAGGCTACGAGCAGTACTTC. This sequence encodes CASSQQRGYEQYF.

V and J are TRBV7-9 and TRBJ2-7, with TRBD2 as a possible D gene (6 bases). Germline V gives CDR1 SEHNR, CDR2 FQNEAQ (reference sequence). This CDR3 contains 14 residues. Trimming removed 3 bases from V and 2 bases from J, with 11 bases in between. DNA of the CDR3: TGTGCCAGCAGCTTGTCCGGGGGAGCCTACGAGCAGTACTTC. It yields the protein CASSLSGGAYEQYF.